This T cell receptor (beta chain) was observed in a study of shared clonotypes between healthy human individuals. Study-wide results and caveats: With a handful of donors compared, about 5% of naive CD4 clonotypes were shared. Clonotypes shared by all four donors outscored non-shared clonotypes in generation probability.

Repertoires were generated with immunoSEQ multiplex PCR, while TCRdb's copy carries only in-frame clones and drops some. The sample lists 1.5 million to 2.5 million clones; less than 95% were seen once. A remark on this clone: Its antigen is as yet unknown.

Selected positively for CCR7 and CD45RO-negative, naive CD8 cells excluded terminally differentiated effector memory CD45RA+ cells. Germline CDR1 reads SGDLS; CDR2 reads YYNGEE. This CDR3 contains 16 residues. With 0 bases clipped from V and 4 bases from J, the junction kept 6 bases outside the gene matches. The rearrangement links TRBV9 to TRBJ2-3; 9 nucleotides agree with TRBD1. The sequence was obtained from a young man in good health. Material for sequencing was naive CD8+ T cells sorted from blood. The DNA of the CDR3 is TGTGCCAGCAGCGTAGCTGAGGGACAGGGATCAGATACGCAGTATTTT. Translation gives CASSVAEGQGSDTQYF.